Sequencing of this TCR beta chain was carried out in a study of blood T cell repertoires in COVID-19. With 0 bases removed from V and 8 bases from J, the gap between germline ends came to 8 bases. Germline V CDR1 and CDR2: SGHTA, FQGTGA. CDR3 size: 13 residues. Some clones are missing from TCRdb's copy, which holds only in-frame ones; the method was immunoSEQ multiplex PCR. The sample has 150,000 to 200,000 clones, 75% to 90% seen once; the top ten hold over 10%. This chain joins TRBV7-3 and TRBJ2-1; D gene unclear. The receptor was isolated from a woman in her sixties who had recovered from COVID-19. Source material: PBMCs or T cells enriched from blood (not recorded which). CDR3 nucleotide sequence: TGTGCCAGCAGCTTAACCCCTAACCATGAGCAGTTCTTC. Translation: CASSLTPNHEQFF.